This entry is about one T cell receptor (beta chain). As processed by the authors: Amplification from reference gene primers served as the basis for estimated nucleated cell counts. Generated by immunoSEQ multiplex PCR, the TCRdb table keeps only in-frame clones and is missing some. V and J calls and clone size are copied from that table; D and trimming were computed from the DNA. The sample carries 95,000 to 150,000 clones, around 85% recorded once. The record originates from a study of blood T cell repertoires in COVID-19. J gave up 10 bases and V 4 bases, and 10 bases lay outside the gene matches. The CDR3 spans 14 residues. From germline, CDR1 is SEHNR and CDR2 FQNEAQ (reference sequence).

The sequenced sample was peripheral blood. The receptor was derived from a man aged 30 to 39 with COVID-19, enrolled during active disease. The V and J genes are TRBV7-9 and TRBJ2-1, with 7 bases matching TRBD2. The CDR3: CASSSLASGLEQFF. The CDR3 DNA is TGTGCCAGCAGCTCACTAGCGTCGGGCCTGGAGCAGTTCTTC.